This T cell receptor beta chain was sequenced for a study of T-cell memory formation after mild COVID-19. Study details: The TCR clusters were mostly specific to one donor. Study-wide results and caveats: Memory from before infection featured some responding clones, which suggests cross-reactive memory joined.

TCRdb recomputed calls from the 5' RACE reads with MiXCR, one row per CDR3 protein. This table has 300,000 to 400,000 distinct CDR3 sequences, about 15% appearing once. This clonotype appeared a few times. Its antigen is as yet unknown. Germline V gives CDR1 KGHSH, CDR2 LQKENI. This CDR3 is built from 17 residues. The germline V and J ends were trimmed by 1 base and 0 bases, with 13 bases remaining between them. The origin of this receptor is a man between 18 and 29 years old who had mild COVID-19 (a few samples of this study predate the infection). Cell type and time point are not known. Source material: PBMCs or a T cell subset sorted from them (not recorded which). The chain recombines TRBV18 with TRBJ2-4, with D perhaps matching TRBD2 (7 bases). As DNA, the CDR3 is TGTGCCAGCTCACCACTTGCGGGGGCATTAGCCAAAAACATTCAGTACTTC. Translation: CASSPLAGALAKNIQYF. Based on the CDR3 plus reference TRBV18 and TRBJ2-4, the full variable domain is NAGVMQNPRHLVRRRGQEARLRCSPMKGHSHVYWYRQLPEEGLKFMVYLQKENIIDESGMPKERFSAEFPKEGPSILRIQQVVRGDSAAYFCASSPLAGALAKNIQYFGAGTRLSVL.